This paragraph covers one TCR beta chain sequence. Here immunoSEQ multiplex PCR was the method, and the copy in TCRdb shows in-frame clones only, minus some. In the table there are 150,000 to 200,000 clones, 80% to 95% of which are singletons. J gave up 11 bases and V 3 bases, and 13 bases lay outside the gene matches. CDR3 length: 15 amino acids. Per the germline V gene, CDR1 is KGHSH and CDR2 is LQKENI. The data derive from a study of blood T cell repertoires in COVID-19. Study as a whole: Italy, Spain and the United States were the sources of the convalescent and acute COVID-19 samples.

The sample was peripheral blood. This sequence joins TRBV18 and TRBJ1-1; 9 bases match TRBD1. The receptor was isolated from a man aged 25 to 45 with COVID-19, enrolled during active disease. The CDR3 DNA reads as TGTGCCAGCTCACCGCCCTCTACAGGGGGCGCGGAGGCTTTCTTT. Encoded protein: CASSPPSTGGAEAFF.